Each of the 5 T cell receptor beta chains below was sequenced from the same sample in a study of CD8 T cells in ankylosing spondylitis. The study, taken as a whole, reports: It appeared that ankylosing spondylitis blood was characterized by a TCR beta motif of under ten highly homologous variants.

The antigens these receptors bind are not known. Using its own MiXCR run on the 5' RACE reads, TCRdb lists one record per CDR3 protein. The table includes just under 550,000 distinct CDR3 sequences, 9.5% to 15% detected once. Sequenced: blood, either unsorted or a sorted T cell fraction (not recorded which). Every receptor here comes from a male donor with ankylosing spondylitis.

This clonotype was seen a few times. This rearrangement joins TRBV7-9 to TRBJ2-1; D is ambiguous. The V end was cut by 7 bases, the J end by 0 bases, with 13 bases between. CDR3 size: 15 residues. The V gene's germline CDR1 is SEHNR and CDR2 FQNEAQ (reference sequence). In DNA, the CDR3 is TGTGCCAGCAACCTCGGCAGGAGCTCCTACAATGAGCAGTTCTTC. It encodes CASNLGRSSYNEQFF.

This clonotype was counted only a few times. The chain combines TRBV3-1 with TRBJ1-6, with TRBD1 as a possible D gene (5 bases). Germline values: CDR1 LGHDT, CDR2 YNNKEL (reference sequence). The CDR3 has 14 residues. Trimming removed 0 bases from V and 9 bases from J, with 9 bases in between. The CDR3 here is CASSQDQTVSPLHF. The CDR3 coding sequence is TGTGCCAGCAGCCAAGATCAGACAGTTTCACCCCTCCACTTT.

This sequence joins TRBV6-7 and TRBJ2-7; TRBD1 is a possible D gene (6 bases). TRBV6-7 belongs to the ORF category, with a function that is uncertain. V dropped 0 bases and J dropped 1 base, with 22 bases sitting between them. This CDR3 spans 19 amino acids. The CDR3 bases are TGTGCCAGCAGTTACTCTGGACAGTGTCCCGAGAGAAGGTCCTACGAGCAGTACTTC. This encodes CASSYSGQCPERRSYEQYF.

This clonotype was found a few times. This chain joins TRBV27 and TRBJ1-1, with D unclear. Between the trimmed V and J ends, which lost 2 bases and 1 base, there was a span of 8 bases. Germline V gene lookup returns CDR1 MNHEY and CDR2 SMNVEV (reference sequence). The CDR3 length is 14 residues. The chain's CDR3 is CASSLVMGNTEAFF. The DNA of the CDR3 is TGTGCCAGCAGTTTAGTAATGGGGAACACTGAAGCTTTCTTT.

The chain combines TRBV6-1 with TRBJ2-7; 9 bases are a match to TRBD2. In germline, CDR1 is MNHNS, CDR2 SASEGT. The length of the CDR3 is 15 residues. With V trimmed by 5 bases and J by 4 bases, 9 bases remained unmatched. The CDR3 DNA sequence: TGTGCCAGCAGTATTGGGACTAGCTTTATGTACGAGCAGTACGTC. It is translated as CASSIGTSFMYEQYV.